This T cell receptor (beta chain) was profiled in a study of cytomegalovirus exposure and HLA in healthy donors. The PCR made use of 60 Vbeta and 13 Jbeta primers. Using immunoSEQ multiplex PCR, the repertoire was profiled, and TCRdb retains in-frame clones only, with some absent. The sample holds roughly 65,000 clones, 65% to 80% seen once. This clone was counted between two and nine times. Its antigen remains unidentified. Points from the study as a whole: Most TCR beta V segments were productive about 87% or about 30% of the time in an earlier analysis.

The clonotype was recovered from a man aged 40-55 years in good health and CMV-seropositive. Sequencing was done on a sample of PBMCs.

The CDR3 is CSVATGGEETQYF. DNA of the CDR3: TGCAGCGTTGCGACAGGGGGCGAAGAGACCCAGTACTTC. This chain links TRBV29-1 with TRBJ2-5; 10 bases align to TRBD1. Unmatched junction bases numbered 2, after V lost 4 bases and J lost 3 bases. The CDR3 has 13 amino acids. Germline V gene sequence: CDR1 SQVTM, CDR2 ANQGSEA.